The entry below gives a single T cell receptor (beta chain) sequence along with its context. Its antigen remains unidentified. V dropped 0 bases and J dropped 7 bases, with 20 bases sitting between them. Germline V gene sequence: CDR1 SGHRS, CDR2 YFSETQ. The CDR3 loop spans 17 amino acids. The data were obtained in a study of OX40 agonist ivuxolimab in advanced cancers. Whole-study results and caveats: Among T cells, CD8+ cells averaged more expanded clones than CD4+ cells.

Generated by immunoSEQ multiplex PCR, the TCRdb table keeps only in-frame clones and is missing some. This table has about 69,000 clones, about 83% appearing once. The sample in question was CD4+ or CD8+ T cells sorted from blood, obtained in a trial of the OX40 agonist ivuxolimab. J is TRBJ2-1 and V is TRBV5-1; D gene uncertain. This receptor was taken from an adult with an advanced solid tumor such as melanoma, head and neck, liver or kidney cancer. This CDR3 reads CASSLVGAGSGWNEQFF. CDR3 DNA: TGCGCCAGCAGCTTGGTAGGCGCAGGCTCGGGCTGGAATGAGCAGTTCTTC.